The 8 T cell receptor beta chains below come from one sample, sequenced in a study of shared clonotypes between healthy human individuals. Using immunoSEQ multiplex PCR, the repertoire was profiled, and TCRdb retains in-frame clones only, with some absent. The table has hundreds of thousands of clones, around 78% seen once. What was sequenced was PBMCs. These receptors were taken from a middle-aged woman in good health. Some clones in this sample may be carry-over from other donors' samples.

The chain uses TRBV6-5 and TRBJ2-5, with 11 bases identical to TRBD1. Germline V lookup: CDR1 MNHEY, CDR2 SVGAGI. The CDR3 runs to 15 residues. J gave up 2 bases and V 2 bases, and 1 base lay outside the gene matches. CDR3: CASSYRDRGQETQYF. CDR3 in DNA: TGTGCCAGCAGTTACCGGGACAGGGGGCAAGAGACCCAGTACTTC.

The gene calls are TRBV29-1 and TRBJ2-2; perhaps TRBD1 as D (5 bases). The CDR3 length is 14 residues. V was cut by 4 bases and J by 1 base, with 10 bases left in between. Germline CDR1 SQVTM, CDR2 ANQGSEA. CDR3: CSVAITGNTGELFF. The CDR3 DNA reads as TGCAGCGTTGCTATAACAGGGAACACCGGGGAGCTGTTTTTT.

The chain is built from TRBV7-2 and TRBJ2-2; 12 nucleotides line up with TRBD2. The germline V gene encodes CDR1 SGHTA and CDR2 FQGNSA. With 5 bases clipped from V and 7 bases from J, the junction kept 11 bases outside the gene matches. The CDR3 extends over 17 amino acids. DNA for the CDR3: TGTGCCAGCAGCCTCAGACTAGCGGGAGCTTGGGGCGGGGAGCTGTTTTTT. As protein: CASSLRLAGAWGGELFF.

The genes are TRBV9 and TRBJ2-2; 7 nucleotides line up with TRBD2. V lost 5 bases and J lost 0; bases outside the gene matches: 4. From germline, CDR1 is SGDLS and CDR2 YYNGEE. The CDR3 loop spans 15 amino acids. The CDR3 loop is CASRRERSNTGELFF. The CDR3 DNA follows: TGTGCCAGCAGGCGGGAGAGGTCGAACACCGGGGAGCTGTTTTTT.

With respect to this clone: A much more abundant neighbour one base away suggests this may be a read error. The same CDR3 can be traced to other DNA sequences in this sample. V gene TRBV29-1 combines with J gene TRBJ2-2; D is undetermined. Trimming took 7 bases from V and 1 from J, leaving 4 bases between them. Germline CDR1 and CDR2: SQVTM and ANQGSEA. CDR3 length: 11 residues. The chain's CDR3 is CSAGNTGELFF. CDR3 nucleotides: TGCAGCGCCGGGAACACCGGGGAGCTGTTTTTT.

The J gene is TRBJ2-1, the V gene TRBV4-1, with D perhaps assigned TRBD1 or TRBD2 (5 bases each). There are 19 residues in the CDR3. CDR1 and CDR2 (germline): MGHRA, YSYEKL. Trimming left V 0 bases short and J 8 bases short, with 26 bases between. CDR3 in amino acids: CASSQESPASSGGRDEQFF. The CDR3 nucleotides are TGCGCCAGCAGCCAAGAATCCCCAGCAAGCAGCGGAGGCAGGGATGAGCAGTTCTTC.

The V and J genes are TRBV10-3 and TRBJ2-7, with D perhaps TRBD1 (6 bases). The germline V gene has CDR1 ENHRY and CDR2 SYGVKD. This CDR3 region has 13 residues. Trimming stripped 6 bases from V and 5 bases from J, with 14 bases between. The CDR3 coding sequence is TGTGCCATCAGCGGGGCAGGGGTGGACGAGCAGTACTTC. Translation: CAISGAGVDEQYF.

The chain combines TRBV18 with TRBJ2-1; 9 nucleotides agree with TRBD1. Germline loops: CDR1 KGHSH, CDR2 LQKENI. This CDR3 has 15 residues. V dropped 5 bases and J dropped 10; count of bases not matched to a gene: 12. The CDR3 coding sequence is TGTGCCAGCTCAAGGGACAGGGCTCGATCATGGGAGCAGTTCTTC. This sequence encodes CASSRDRARSWEQFF.